This entry lists 18 T cell receptor beta chains sequenced from one sample in a study of graft-versus-host responses after intestinal transplantation. The repertoire was sequenced with immunoSEQ multiplex PCR; TCRdb's copy has only in-frame clones and lacks some. The top ten hold under 4% of the sample, which has around 23,000 clones, around 78% seen once. Both intraepithelial and lamina propria lymphocytes were released by processing graft tissue. Sequenced here: ileum tissue, sampled 12 days after intestinal transplant. These receptors came from a human patient who received an intestinal transplant, so some T cells may come from the graft donor.

This clone was found once. This chain connects TRBV6-1 to TRBJ1-1; D unresolved. Germline V gene data show CDR1 as MNHNS and CDR2 as SASEGT. Trimming removed 7 bases from V and 3 bases from J, with 15 bases in between. The CDR3 covers 14 residues. CDR3 bases: TGTGCCAGCACCGGGGTTTCAAGGGACACTGAAGCTTTCTTT. Its translation: CASTGVSRDTEAFF.

This chain uses TRBV5-1 with TRBJ1-4; no reliable D call. Germline V CDR1 and CDR2: SGHRS, YFSETQ. The CDR3 extends over 15 amino acids. V shed 3 bases and J shed 7 bases, with 16 bases lying between them. CDR3 nucleotide sequence: TGCGCCAGCAGCTCTAGGGCGGGATTTGCTGAAAAACTGTTTTTT. The encoded protein is CASSSRAGFAEKLFF.

The chain is built from TRBV6-5 and TRBJ1-5, with a weak D call TRBD1 (6 bases). CDR1 is MNHEY and CDR2 is SVGAGI in the germline V gene. The CDR3 runs to 13 residues. Between the trimmed V and J ends, which lost 6 bases and 4 bases, there was a span of 10 bases. CDR3 DNA: TGTGCCAGCAGGACAGGACGAAATCAGCCCCAGCATTTT. As protein: CASRTGRNQPQHF.

This chain connects TRBV7-8 to TRBJ2-7, with TRBD2 matching over 8 bases. The CDR3 is made up of 18 amino acids. CDR1 is SGHVS and CDR2 is FQNEAQ in the germline V gene. The V gene end was trimmed by 5 bases and the J gene end by 3 bases; junction bases not matched to a gene: 18. DNA of the CDR3: TGTGCCAGCAGCCACCTTACGGGAGGGGAGAGCGGGAGCTACGAGCAGTACTTC. Translating gives CASSHLTGGESGSYEQYF.

The V and J genes are TRBV7-6 and TRBJ2-5; TRBD2 agrees at 11 bases. With V trimmed by 5 bases and J by 4 bases, 15 bases remained unmatched. The CDR3 is made up of 18 amino acids. Germline V CDR1 and CDR2: SGHVS, FNYEAQ. The CDR3 DNA is TGTGCCAGCAGCCCCCGGATAGCGGGGGGGCCTAAGGTAGAGACCCAGTACTTC. This encodes CASSPRIAGGPKVETQYF.

The chain combines TRBV18 with TRBJ2-7, with D possibly being TRBD1 (7 bases). V lost 3 bases and J lost 6, with 12 bases in between. This CDR3 spans 13 amino acids. CDR1 is KGHSH and CDR2 is LQKENI in the germline V gene. This CDR3 is CASSPRQGGEQYF. CDR3 nucleotide sequence: TGTGCCAGCTCACCTCGACAGGGAGGCGAGCAGTACTTC.

The J gene is TRBJ2-3, the V gene TRBV27; 8 bases line up with TRBD2. The V and J ends lost 6 bases and 4 bases, in that order; junction bases with no gene match: 9. CDR1 and CDR2 from the germline V gene are MNHEY and SMNVEV (reference sequence). This CDR3 region has 15 residues. CDR3 residues: CASSPSGGHPDTQYF. DNA of the CDR3: TGTGCCAGCAGCCCAAGCGGGGGTCACCCAGATACGCAGTATTTT.

CDR3 region: CAWSVRSGNTIYF. The CDR3 coding sequence is TGTGCCTGGAGTGTCCGCTCTGGAAACACCATATATTTT. The V gene is TRBV30, the J gene TRBJ1-3; D call uncertain. This CDR3 has 13 residues. With 0 bases removed from V and 0 bases from J, the gap between germline ends came to 3 bases. Per germline, CDR1 GTSNPN and CDR2 SVGIG (reference sequence).

The rearrangement links TRBV9 to TRBJ2-7; 9 bases align to TRBD2. The germline V gene has CDR1 SGDLS and CDR2 YYNGEE. V lost 3 bases and J lost 2; bases outside the gene matches: 6. This CDR3 contains 15 residues. The CDR3 spells CASSDSSGGAYEQYF. In DNA, the CDR3 is TGTGCCAGCAGCGATAGTAGCGGGGGAGCCTACGAGCAGTACTTC.

The chain joins TRBV4-2 to TRBJ2-1; 10 bases are a match to TRBD2. The CDR3 spans 18 residues. V shed 3 bases and J 2 bases; nucleotides not matched to a gene: 10. Germline CDR1 reads LGHNA; CDR2 reads YNFKEQ. In nucleotides, the CDR3 is TGTGCCAGCAGCCAGGCCTTGGGGCTAGCGGGGGCCTACAATGAGCAGTTCTTC. Its protein product is CASSQALGLAGAYNEQFF.

Only a few counts were recorded for this clone. This sequence joins TRBV7-3 and TRBJ2-1; TRBD2 matches 10 bases. The CDR3 contains 17 residues. V was pared by 5 bases and J by 0 bases, with 7 bases of the junction left unmatched. CDR1 is SGHTA and CDR2 is FQGTGA in the germline V gene. CDR3 sequence reads: CASSQAGGPYSYNEQFF. The DNA of the CDR3 is TGTGCCAGCAGCCAAGCGGGGGGGCCGTACTCCTACAATGAGCAGTTCTTC.

The chain carries TRBV13 and TRBJ2-3; TRBD1 matches 8 bases. The CDR3 has 16 amino acids. The trim removed 0 bases at V and 4 bases at J, leaving 6 bases unmatched. Germline CDR1 and CDR2: PRHDT and FYEKMQ (reference sequence). CDR3 bases: TGTGCCAGCAGCTTAGGGGACAGGGCATTGGCAGATACGCAGTATTTT. This sequence encodes CASSLGDRALADTQYF.

V is TRBV9 and J is TRBJ1-2; TRBD1 might be the D (6 bases). The CDR3 length is 14 residues. Trimming shortened V by 6 bases and J by 7 bases, and 19 bases separated the two germline ends. Per the germline V gene, CDR1 is SGDLS and CDR2 is YYNGEE. The CDR3 is CASTLTGWGLGYTF. Written as DNA, the CDR3 is TGTGCCAGCACCCTCACGGGGTGGGGGCTTGGCTACACCTTC.

CDR3 DNA: TGTGCCAGCAGCCCGGTTGCCGGGACAATTTACACCTACGAGCAGTACTTC. Its translation: CASSPVAGTIYTYEQYF. The V gene is TRBV5-6, the J gene TRBJ2-7, with D maybe TRBD1 (6 bases). The germline V and J ends were trimmed by 4 bases and 2 bases, with 22 bases remaining between them. This CDR3 has 17 residues. The germline V gene encodes CDR1 SGHDT and CDR2 YYEEEE.

Only one count was recorded for this clone. The chain couples TRBV29-1 to TRBJ2-1; the match to TRBD2 covers 10 bases. V dropped 4 bases and J dropped 9; count of bases not matched to a gene: 12. Per the germline V gene, CDR1 is SQVTM and CDR2 is ANQGSEA. CDR3 length equals 15 residues. This chain's CDR3 is CSVGDYSGRLGEQFF. DNA of the CDR3: TGCAGCGTTGGGGACTATAGCGGGAGGTTAGGTGAGCAGTTCTTC.

The chain carries TRBV28 and TRBJ2-1; the D gene is possibly TRBD2 (6 bases). V shed 2 bases and J shed 8 bases, with 28 bases lying between them. Germline assignment: CDR1 MDHEN and CDR2 SYDVKM. This CDR3 comprises 19 residues. The CDR3, as DNA: TGTGCCAGCAGTTTACTCATTTCTAGCGCCCCTAGACTTAGCTATGAGCAGTTCTTC. Its protein is CASSLLISSAPRLSYEQFF. The whole variable domain, remainder taken from reference TRBV28 and TRBJ2-1, is DVKVTQSSRYLVKRTGEKVFLECVQDMDHENMFWYRQDPGLGLRLIYFSYDVKMKEKGDIPEGYSVSREKKERFSLILESASTNQTSMYLCASSLLISSAPRLSYEQFFGPGTRLTVL.

This chain links TRBV28 with TRBJ2-2; 7 bases agree with TRBD1. V dropped 5 bases and J dropped 7; count of bases not matched to a gene: 4. The germline V gene encodes CDR1 MDHEN and CDR2 SYDVKM. The CDR3 is made up of 13 amino acids. The DNA of the CDR3 is TGTGCCAGCAGTACACAGGGGTTCGGGGAGCTGTTTTTT. As protein: CASSTQGFGELFF.

The chain joins TRBV5-1 to TRBJ2-1; 11 nucleotides align to TRBD2. CDR3 size: 15 residues. The V gene end was trimmed by 4 bases and the J gene end by 7 bases; junction bases not matched to a gene: 7. In germline, CDR1 is SGHRS, CDR2 YFSETQ. The CDR3 DNA reads as TGCGCCAGCAGCCTGACTAGCGGGGTGGGGAATGAGCAGTTCTTC. Translation: CASSLTSGVGNEQFF. Looking up the rest from reference TRBV5-1 and TRBJ2-1 gives the full variable domain: KAGVTQTPRYLIKTRGQQVTLSCSPISGHRSVSWYQQTPGQGLQFLFEYFSETQRNKGNFPGRFSGRQFSNSRSEMNVSTLELGDSALYLCASSLTSGVGNEQFFGPGTRLTVL.